These 5 T cell receptor beta chains share one sample of origin, sequenced in a study of T cells in Graves' hyperthyroidism and ophthalmopathy (dated by TCRdb to the late 2010s). The library came from multiplex PCR. Instrument used: Illumina HiSeq 2000. The TCR beta CDR3 regions were amplified from RNA transcripts. The first round of RT-PCR for the TCR CDR3 was performed with the HTBI primer set and the Qiagen OneStep RT-PCR kit. TCRdb itself trimmed the public reads at Q25 with fastp, ran MiXCR and retained productive beta chains. All rows with the same CDR3 protein become a single entry with the most common DNA and genes. The table for this sample lists under 800,000 distinct CDR3 sequences; 13% to 15% of them were counted only once. Roughly 10% of the sample goes to the ten largest clones. The sample consisted of blood. The receptors shown here come from a woman aged 18-29 years with Graves' hyperthyroidism.

Notes on this clonotype: A much more abundant neighbour one base away suggests this may be a read error. CDR3 in amino acids: CASSQNRDSEPFF. In nucleotides, the CDR3 is TGTGCCAGCAGCCAAAATCGGGACAGCGAGCCGTTCTTC. V gene TRBV7-9 combines with J gene TRBJ2-1; 7 bases align to TRBD1. Germline V lookup: CDR1 SEHNR, CDR2 FQNEAQ (reference sequence). This CDR3 region has 13 residues.

Ten or more counts support this clonotype. The chain combines TRBV4-3 with TRBJ2-3; 10 bases align to TRBD2. This CDR3 is 18 amino acids long. V lost 0 bases, J lost 4 bases, and 10 bases stayed unmatched. Germline loops: CDR1 LGHNA, CDR2 YSLEER. As DNA, the CDR3 is TGCGCCAGCAGCCAAGACCCTCGGCTAGCGGGAGACGCAGATACGCAGTATTTT. Its translation is CASSQDPRLAGDADTQYF.

This clonotype was seen at least ten times. CDR3 region: CASSLTRSGTYEQYF. The CDR3 nucleotides are TGTGCCAGCAGTTTAACGAGATCAGGTACCTACGAGCAGTACTTC. This chain links TRBV12-3 or TRBV12-4 with TRBJ2-7; D not resolved. Trimming took 2 bases from V and 2 from J, leaving 13 bases between them. The CDR3 contains 15 residues.

About this clonotype: A single base separates this from a much larger clone, so it may be a read error. The V gene is TRBV18, the J gene TRBJ1-1; D might be TRBD1 (5 bases). With 3 bases removed from V and 4 bases from J, the gap between germline ends came to 12 bases. Looked up from germline, CDR1 is KGHSH and CDR2 is LQKENI. The CDR3 totals 14 residues. The CDR3 sequence is CASSPVNGTTEAFF. Written as DNA, the CDR3 is TGTGCCAGCTCACCCGTCAACGGGACCACTGAAGCTTTCTTT.

This clonotype was seen ten or more times. The J gene is TRBJ1-2, the V gene TRBV24-1, with 9 bases aligning to TRBD1. CDR3 length equals 18 residues. The trim removed 2 bases at V and 3 bases at J, leaving 12 bases unmatched. Per germline, CDR1 KGHDR and CDR2 SFDVKD. The CDR3: CATSDSGLQGAFDYGYTF. For the CDR3, the DNA is TGTGCCACCAGTGATTCAGGGCTACAGGGGGCGTTTGACTATGGCTACACCTTC.